The present T cell receptor (beta chain) was sequenced within a study of brain T cells in children with intractable seizures (dated by TCRdb to the early 2020s). General notes on the study: Resected brain tissue from over 50 pediatric epilepsy surgery cases was initially screened for immune gene transcripts with a NanoString immunology panel. Among the approximately twelve selected surgery cases, pre-surgery blood was additionally sequenced for eight, leaving four cases with brain tissue only. Study-wide conclusions, independent of this receptor: The patients' HCMV serostatus was not known, and viral specificity was inferred solely from CDR3 sequence similarity. Because pre- and post-surgery blood were sequenced to different depths, clones absent from the pre-surgery sample may reflect undersampling. Top 50 brain clonotypes included public and private clones; each case's most abundant public CDR3 closely resembled known HCMV, EBV or influenza A epitope-specific CDR3s.

The time point label, as the study defines it: resected brain tissue, or blood drawn just prior to surgery. The surgery cases with the highest brain T cell transcript signatures were chosen for TCR beta chain sequencing of brain tissue, and also of blood when blood was available. Patients had been treated with at least one anti-epileptic drug before surgery. The TCR-sequenced patients were children whose drug-resistant epilepsy was caused by tuberous sclerosis complex, focal cortical dysplasia, Rasmussen encephalitis or hemimegalencephaly. Brain samples were frozen blocks of fresh involved resected tissue taken at epilepsy surgery. Bulk genomic DNA was extracted from unsorted brain tissue and whole blood with the Monarch genomic DNA purification kit. From the cysteine up to the phenylalanine, the CDR3 has a length of 12 residues. The entry retains the CDR3 DNA only, 36 bases that are in frame from base 1. The junction shows trimming of 8 bases on V and 0 bases on J, plus 7 bases between the germline ends. For CDR1 and CDR2, the germline V gene lists MNHEY and SVGAGI.

The immunoSEQ assay was applied to genomic DNA to generate the TCR beta chain sequences. Per the original workflow: CDR3 sequences that did not begin with the conserved framework cysteine at position 104 were removed by hand. To get clonality, the normalized Shannon's Diversity Index was subtracted from one, giving values from 0 (maximal diversity) to 1 (oligoclonal). Chi-squared comparison-of-proportions tests were used to check whether the frequency of the same CDR3 differed between samples, for example brain versus blood. Public clonotypes were found through immuneACCESS searches, while the VDJdb browser was used to judge similarity to known antiviral clonotypes. TCRdb took this table from immuneACCESS and kept in-frame rearrangements with V and J called. Such tables lack part of the clones; where checked against another copy, unresolved V genes explain under half of the gap, and the rest is unexplained. D and trimming come from the DNA, and the V and J calls and clone size come from that table. Recorded for this sample are a few thousand clones; 92% of them occurred a single time. In total, the top ten clones hold about 2% of the sample.

This clone was seen once. The antigen it binds to is not known. Nothing much larger sits one base from this clone, and base qualities are not available. Sample: resected brain tissue, taken at surgery. The chain is made from TRBV6-5 and TRBJ2-5, with the D gene not confidently named. This receptor was identified in a boy under three years old with focal cortical dysplasia and intractable seizures. For the CDR3, the sequence is CASGLDQETQYF. The nucleotide sequence is TGTGCCAGCGGTCTGGACCAAGAGACCCAGTACTTC.